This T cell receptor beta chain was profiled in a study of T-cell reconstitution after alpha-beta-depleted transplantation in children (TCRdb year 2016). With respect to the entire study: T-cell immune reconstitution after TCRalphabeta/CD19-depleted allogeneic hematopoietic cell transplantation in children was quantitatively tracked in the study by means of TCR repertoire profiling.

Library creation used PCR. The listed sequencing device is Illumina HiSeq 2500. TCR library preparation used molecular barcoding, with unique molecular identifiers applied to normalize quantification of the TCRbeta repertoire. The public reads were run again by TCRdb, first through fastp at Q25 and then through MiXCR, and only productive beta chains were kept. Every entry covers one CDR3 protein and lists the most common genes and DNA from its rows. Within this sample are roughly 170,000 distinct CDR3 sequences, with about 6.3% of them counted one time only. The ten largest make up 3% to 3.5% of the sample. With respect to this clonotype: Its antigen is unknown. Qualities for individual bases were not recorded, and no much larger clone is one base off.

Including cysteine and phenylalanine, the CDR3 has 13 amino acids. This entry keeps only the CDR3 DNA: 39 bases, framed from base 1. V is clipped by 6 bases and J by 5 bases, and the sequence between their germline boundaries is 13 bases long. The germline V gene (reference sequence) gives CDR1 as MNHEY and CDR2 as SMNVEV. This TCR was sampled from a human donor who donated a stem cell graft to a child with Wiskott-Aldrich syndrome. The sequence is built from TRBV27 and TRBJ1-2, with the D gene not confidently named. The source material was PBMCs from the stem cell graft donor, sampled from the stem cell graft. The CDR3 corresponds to CASSYIPSYGYTF. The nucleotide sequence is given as TGTGCCAGCAGCTACATCCCTTCTTATGGCTACACCTTC.